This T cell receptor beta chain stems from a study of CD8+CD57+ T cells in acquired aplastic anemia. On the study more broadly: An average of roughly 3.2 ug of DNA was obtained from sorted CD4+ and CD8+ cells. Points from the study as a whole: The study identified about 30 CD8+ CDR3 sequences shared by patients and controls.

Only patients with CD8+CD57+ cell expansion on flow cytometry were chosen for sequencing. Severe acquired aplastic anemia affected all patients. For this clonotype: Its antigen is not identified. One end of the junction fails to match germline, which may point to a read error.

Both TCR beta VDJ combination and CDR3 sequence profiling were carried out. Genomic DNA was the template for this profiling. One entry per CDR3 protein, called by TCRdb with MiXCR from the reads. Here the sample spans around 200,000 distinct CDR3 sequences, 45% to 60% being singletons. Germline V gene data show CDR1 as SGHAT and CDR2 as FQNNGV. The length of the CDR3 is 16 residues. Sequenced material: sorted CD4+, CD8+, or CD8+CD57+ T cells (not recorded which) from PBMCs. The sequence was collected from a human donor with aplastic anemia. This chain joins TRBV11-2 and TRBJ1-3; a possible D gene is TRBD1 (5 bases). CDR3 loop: CAGSLGHSGTGNTIYF. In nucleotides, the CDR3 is TGTGCCGGCAGCTTAGGACACAGCGGCACTGGGAACACCATATATTTT.